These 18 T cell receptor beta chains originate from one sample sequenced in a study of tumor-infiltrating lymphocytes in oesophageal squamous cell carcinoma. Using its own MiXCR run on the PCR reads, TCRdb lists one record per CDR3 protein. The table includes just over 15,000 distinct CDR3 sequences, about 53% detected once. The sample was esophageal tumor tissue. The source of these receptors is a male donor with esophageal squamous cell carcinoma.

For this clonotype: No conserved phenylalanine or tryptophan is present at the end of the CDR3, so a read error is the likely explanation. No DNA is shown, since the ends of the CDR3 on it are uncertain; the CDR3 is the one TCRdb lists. The CDR3 sequence is CASSLATGTSIYEQYFGP. This chain links TRBV7-8 with TRBJ2-3; whether TRBD2, the table's D call, matches the DNA was not checked. Germline loops: CDR1 SGHVS, CDR2 FQNEAQ. The CDR3 length equals 18 residues, ends included.

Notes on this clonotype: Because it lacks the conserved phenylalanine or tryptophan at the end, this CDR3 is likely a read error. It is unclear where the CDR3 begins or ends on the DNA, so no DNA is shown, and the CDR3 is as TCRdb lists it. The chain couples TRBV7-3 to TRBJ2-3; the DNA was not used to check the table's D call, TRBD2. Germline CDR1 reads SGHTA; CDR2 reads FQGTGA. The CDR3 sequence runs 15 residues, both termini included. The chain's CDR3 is CASSVGLVNEQFFGP.

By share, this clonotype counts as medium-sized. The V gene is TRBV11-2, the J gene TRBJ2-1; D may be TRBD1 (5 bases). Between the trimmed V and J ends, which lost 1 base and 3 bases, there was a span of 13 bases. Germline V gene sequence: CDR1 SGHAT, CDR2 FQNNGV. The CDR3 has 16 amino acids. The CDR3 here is CASSLVVGALYNEQFF. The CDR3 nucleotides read TGTGCCAGCAGCTTAGTAGTAGGGGCTCTCTACAATGAGCAGTTCTTC.

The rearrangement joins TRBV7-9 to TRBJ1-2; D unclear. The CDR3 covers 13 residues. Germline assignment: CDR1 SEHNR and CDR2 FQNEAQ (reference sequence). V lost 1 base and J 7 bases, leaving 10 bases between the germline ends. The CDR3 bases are TGTGCCAGCAGCTTAGAATACGGGAGTGGCTACACCTTC. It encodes CASSLEYGSGYTF.

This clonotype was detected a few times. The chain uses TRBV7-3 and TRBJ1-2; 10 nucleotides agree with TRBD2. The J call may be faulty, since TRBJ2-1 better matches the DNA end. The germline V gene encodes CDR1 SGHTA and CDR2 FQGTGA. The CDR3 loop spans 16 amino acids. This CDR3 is CASSKPGLASYNEQFF. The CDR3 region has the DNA TGTGCCAGCAGCAAACCGGGACTAGCGAGTTACAATGAGCAGTTCTTC.

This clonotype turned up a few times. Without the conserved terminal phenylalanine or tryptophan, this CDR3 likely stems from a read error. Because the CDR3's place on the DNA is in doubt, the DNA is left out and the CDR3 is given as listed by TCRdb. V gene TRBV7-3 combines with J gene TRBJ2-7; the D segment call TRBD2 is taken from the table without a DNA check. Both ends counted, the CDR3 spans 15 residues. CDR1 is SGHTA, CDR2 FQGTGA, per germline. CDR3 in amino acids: CASSPDGNYGYTFGS.

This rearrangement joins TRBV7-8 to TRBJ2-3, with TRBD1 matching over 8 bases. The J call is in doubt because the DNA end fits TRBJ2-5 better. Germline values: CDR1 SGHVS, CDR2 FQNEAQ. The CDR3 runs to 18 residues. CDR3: CASSLGSGWQGARETQYF. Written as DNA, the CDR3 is TGTGCCAGCAGCTTAGGTTCGGGTTGGCAGGGGGCCCGGGAGACCCAGTACTTC.

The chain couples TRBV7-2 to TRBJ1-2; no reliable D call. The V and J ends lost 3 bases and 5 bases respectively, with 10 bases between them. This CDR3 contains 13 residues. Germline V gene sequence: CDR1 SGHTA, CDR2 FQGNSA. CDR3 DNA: TGTGCCAGCAGCTTCGTCAGAGAGTATGGCTACACCTTC. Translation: CASSFVREYGYTF.

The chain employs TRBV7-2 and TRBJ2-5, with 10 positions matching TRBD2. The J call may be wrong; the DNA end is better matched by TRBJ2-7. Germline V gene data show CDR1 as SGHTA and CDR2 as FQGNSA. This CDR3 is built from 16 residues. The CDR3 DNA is TGTGCCAGCAGCTTAGATCGGACTAGCGGCTCCTACGAGCAGTACTTC. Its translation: CASSLDRTSGSYEQYF.

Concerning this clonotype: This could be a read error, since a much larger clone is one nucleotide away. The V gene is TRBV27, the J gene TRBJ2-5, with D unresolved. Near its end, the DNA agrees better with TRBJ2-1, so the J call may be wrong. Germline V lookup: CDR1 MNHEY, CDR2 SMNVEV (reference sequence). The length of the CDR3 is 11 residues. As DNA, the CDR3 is TGTGCCAGCAGCGCGTCCTACGAGCAGTTCTTC. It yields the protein CASSASYEQFF.

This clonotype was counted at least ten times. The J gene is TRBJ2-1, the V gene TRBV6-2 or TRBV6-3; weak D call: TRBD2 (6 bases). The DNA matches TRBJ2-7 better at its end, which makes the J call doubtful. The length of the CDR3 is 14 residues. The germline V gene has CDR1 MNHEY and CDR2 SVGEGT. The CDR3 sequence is CASRGLARYNEQYF. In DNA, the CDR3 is TGTGCCAGCAGGGGGCTAGCGCGATACAATGAGCAGTACTTC.

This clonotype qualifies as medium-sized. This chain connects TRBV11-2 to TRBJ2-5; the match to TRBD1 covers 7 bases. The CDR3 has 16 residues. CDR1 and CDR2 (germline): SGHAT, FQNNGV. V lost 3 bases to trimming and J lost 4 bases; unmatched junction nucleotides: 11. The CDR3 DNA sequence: TGTGCCAGCAGCTTCTGGGGACAGTTGAAACTAGAGACCCAGTACTTC. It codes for CASSFWGQLKLETQYF. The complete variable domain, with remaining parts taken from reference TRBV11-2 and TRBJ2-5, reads EAGVAQSPRYKIIEKRQSVAFWCNPISGHATLYWYQQILGQGPKLLIQFQNNGVVDDSQLPKDRFSAERLKGVDSTLKIQPAKLEDSAVYLCASSFWGQLKLETQYFGPGTRLLVL.

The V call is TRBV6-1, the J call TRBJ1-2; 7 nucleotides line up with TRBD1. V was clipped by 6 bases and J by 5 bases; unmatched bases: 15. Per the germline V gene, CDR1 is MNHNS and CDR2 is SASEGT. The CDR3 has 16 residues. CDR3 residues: CASRDPSGQKSYGYTF. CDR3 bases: TGTGCCAGCAGAGACCCCTCGGGACAGAAATCTTATGGCTACACCTTC.

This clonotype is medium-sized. Here the CDR3 DNA reads TGCGCCAGCAGCCTCCCTCTAGTCTCTGGGGCCAACGTCCTGACTTTC. Translated, it gives CASSLPLVSGANVLTF. The V call is TRBV5-1, the J call TRBJ2-6; D not certain. V lost 4 bases to trimming and J lost 0 bases, with 11 bases between them. The V gene's germline CDR1 is SGHRS and CDR2 YFSETQ. CDR3 length: 16 residues.

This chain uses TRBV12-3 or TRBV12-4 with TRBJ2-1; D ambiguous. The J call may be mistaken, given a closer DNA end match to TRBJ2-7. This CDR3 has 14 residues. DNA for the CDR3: TGTGCCAGCAGTTACGTCAGCTCCTACAATGAGCAGTACTTC. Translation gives CASSYVSSYNEQYF.

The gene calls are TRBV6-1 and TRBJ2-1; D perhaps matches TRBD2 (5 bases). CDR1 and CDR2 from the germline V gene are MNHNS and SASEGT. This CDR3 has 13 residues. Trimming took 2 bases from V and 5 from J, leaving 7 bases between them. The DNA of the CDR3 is TGTGCCAGCAGTGAAACTAGACACAATGAGCAGTTCTTC. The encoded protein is CASSETRHNEQFF.

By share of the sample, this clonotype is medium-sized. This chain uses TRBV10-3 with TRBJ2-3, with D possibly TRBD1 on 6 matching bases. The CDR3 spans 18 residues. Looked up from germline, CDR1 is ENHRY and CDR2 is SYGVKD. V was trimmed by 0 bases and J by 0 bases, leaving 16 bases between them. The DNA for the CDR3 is TGTGCCATCAGTGAGTCTATTTTTACAGGGTCCAGCACAGATACGCAGTATTTT. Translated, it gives CAISESIFTGSSTDTQYF.

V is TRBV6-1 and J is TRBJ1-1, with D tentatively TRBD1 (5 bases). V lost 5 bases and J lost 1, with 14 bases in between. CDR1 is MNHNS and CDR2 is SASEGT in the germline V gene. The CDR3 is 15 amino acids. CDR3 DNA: TGTGCCAGCAGTACCCGGGACGGCCCGAACACTGAAGCTTTCTTT. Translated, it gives CASSTRDGPNTEAFF.